This T cell receptor (beta chain) was recorded in a study of blood T cell repertoires in COVID-19 (TCRdb year 2020). For the wider study: Collaborator samples came from the United States, Italy and Spain and covered acute and convalescent phases of COVID-19. Where available, HLA class I and class II types were obtained from metadata supplied by the sample provider rather than from assay-based typing. The prospective study material was composed of cDNA or gDNA derived from T cells, B-cell-depleted T cells, or PBMCs. A freely available public database, intended as a resource for researchers studying the immune response to SARS-CoV-2, is where the repertoires were released. Nearly every sample came with metadata listing a de-identified subject ID, COVID-19 status, age in years and sex. Samples were obtained from the ongoing ImmuneRACE study (first 160 participants) and from 1,254 subjects provided by 6 global collaborators. The dataset comprised deeply sampled blood TCRbeta repertoires from subjects exposed to, actively infected with, or recovered from COVID-19. Results and caveats for the whole study, not just this receptor: How much clinical and demographic metadata was included differed by source and by participant, and the metadata was provided uncurated.

This clone was picked up a small number of times. No cognate antigen has been identified for it. No base quality information exists; no much larger clone differs at one position. Collaborating institutions collected whole blood in K2EDTA tubes following their own protocols. For TCRbeta analysis, collaborators shipped samples as frozen whole blood, isolated PBMCs, or DNA extracted from either of those sample types. From the cysteine through the phenylalanine, the CDR3 covers 17 amino acids. The DNA shown is the 51-base CDR3, in frame from base 1. Unmatched junction bases come to 13, with V trimmed by 5 bases and J by 5 bases. Based on the germline V gene (reference sequence), the CDR1 and CDR2 sequences are SEHNR and FQNEAQ. TCRbeta CDR3 regions were amplified from genomic DNA by means of the immunoSEQ Assay, a bias-controlled multiplex PCR. On the authors' methods: The number of nucleated cells in each sample was estimated by amplification of reference gene primers within the assay. To quantify the absolute abundance of each unique TCRbeta CDR3 rearrangement, sequence reads were collapsed and filtered. For each sample, productive Simpson clonality was calculated as the square root of Simpson's diversity index over productive rearrangements. TCRdb re-hosts the immuneACCESS table, in-frame sequences only. Its copies lack some clones; in the studies checked, an unresolved V gene accounts for under half of them, and the cause for the rest is not known. The V and J calls and the clone size are those of that table, but D and trimming were determined from the DNA. The sample table lists 100,000 or so clones, roughly 77% of them with a count of one. The top ten constitute about 24% of the sample.

This TCR came from a human donor in a cohort sampled during active COVID-19. The sample consisted of peripheral blood. The sequence is built from TRBV7-9 and TRBJ2-3; TRBD1 agrees with 10 junctional bases. The nucleotide sequence is given as TGTGCCAGCAGCCCCCGTGACGAGGACAGGGGGAGAGATACGCAGTATTTT. Its coded protein is CASSPRDEDRGRDTQYF.